This T cell receptor beta chain was sequenced in a study of CD8 T cells in Susac syndrome (dated by TCRdb to the late 2010s). Turning to the overall study: Whether CD8+ T cell activation and differentiation in Susac syndrome was antigen driven was tested using repertoire sequencing. Results the study describes overall, beyond this receptor: The number of individuals in the TCR sequencing and HLA analysis was acknowledged as relatively small.

Peripheral blood CD8+ and CD4+ T cells from healthy donors, Susac syndrome patients and multiple sclerosis patients were profiled using high-throughput TCR beta sequencing. Healthy donors were included as age- and sex-matched controls. Bulk CD8+ and CD4+ T cells were purified by magnetic negative isolation, whereas CD8+ TEMRA cells were enriched by FACS. Blood was collected in EDTA tubes and processed within 24 hours, with PBMCs isolated through density gradient centrifugation. PBMCs intended for TCR sequencing were cryopreserved in liquid nitrogen and were subsequently thawed in a 37 degrees C water bath. The sorted or isolated CD4+, CD8+ and CD8+ TEMRA cells had a purity of 90% or higher. Details on this clonotype: Its antigen is unknown. Qualities for individual bases were not recorded, and no much larger clone is one base off.

RNA was extracted with the RNeasy kit and roughly 0.45 to 1 ug was reverse transcribed using random hexamers. The immunoSEQ multiplex PCR assay, which covers 54 Vbeta and 13 Jbeta segments, was used to amplify TCR beta CDR3 regions. PCR amplification bias was corrected by using a synthetic template baseline for primer optimization and computational correction. The original methods were these. Only productive sequences were kept, with reads annotated to V, D and J genes according to IMGT and analyzed in immunoSEQ Analyzer. Clonality was calculated as one minus the Shannon entropy normalized by log2 of the number of productive unique sequences. For each patient and control, public and private clones were evaluated among the 100 most prevalent clones. Clones were defined as Susac-specific when absent from the healthy and MS cohorts, from about a thousand published viral clones and from other ImmuneACCESS disease sequences. Using fastp trimming at Q25 and MiXCR clonotype assembly, TCRdb reanalyzed the public sequencing data and kept in-frame beta chains. Identical CDR3 proteins give one entry, which carries the most common genes and DNA. TCRdb's processing, not the study's, gives the V and J calls here. The sample table holds 110,000 or so distinct CDR3 sequences, of which approximately 91% were seen once. The ten top clones hold about 0.14% of the sample.

Its CDR3 holds 20 amino acids, cysteine through phenylalanine. Of the read, only the CDR3 DNA is kept; its 60 bases are in frame from base 1. Ends trimmed: V by 6 bases, J by 0 bases; bases unmatched to a gene: 17. In the germline V gene, CDR1 corresponds to ENHRY and CDR2 to SYGVKD. The chain is encoded by TRBV10-3 joined to TRBJ2-6, with TRBD1 matching 7 junction bases. Sequencing used CD4+ T cells from PBMCs. The TCR comes from a human donor in good health. The DNA is TGTGCCATCAGGAGACTGGAACCCGGGACAGCGATCTCTGGGGCCAACGTCCTGACTTTC. Its translation reads: CAIRRLEPGTAISGANVLTF.